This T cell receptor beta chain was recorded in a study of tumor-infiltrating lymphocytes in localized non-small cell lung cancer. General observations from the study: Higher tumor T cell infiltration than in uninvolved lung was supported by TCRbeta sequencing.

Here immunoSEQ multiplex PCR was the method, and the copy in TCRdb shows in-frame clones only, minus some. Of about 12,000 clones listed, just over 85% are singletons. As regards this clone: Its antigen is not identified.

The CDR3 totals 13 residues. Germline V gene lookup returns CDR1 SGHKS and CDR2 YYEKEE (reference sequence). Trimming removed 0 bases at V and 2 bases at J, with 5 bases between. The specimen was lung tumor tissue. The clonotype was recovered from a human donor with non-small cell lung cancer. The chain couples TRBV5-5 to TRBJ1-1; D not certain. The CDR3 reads CASSLDLNTEAFF. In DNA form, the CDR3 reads TGTGCCAGCAGCTTGGACCTAAACACTGAAGCTTTCTTT.